This T cell receptor (beta chain) was recovered during a study of blood T cell repertoires in COVID-19. The trim removed 7 bases at V and 4 bases at J, leaving 3 bases unmatched. Germline V gene data show CDR1 as SGHRS and CDR2 as YFSETQ. The CDR3 covers 12 residues. The table came from immunoSEQ multiplex PCR; TCRdb's copy has only in-frame clones and leaves some out. The sample gives 250,000 to 350,000 clones, roughly 88% of which show up once; approximately 4.2% is in the top ten. Sequencing was done on a sample of PBMCs or T cells enriched from blood (not recorded which). This TCR derives from a woman in her twenties or thirties who had recovered from COVID-19. The chain links TRBV5-1 to TRBJ2-5; 8 bases are a match to TRBD1. Here the CDR3 DNA reads TGCGCCAGCCAAACAGGGGGAGAGACCCAGTACTTC. Protein sequence: CASQTGGETQYF.